This T cell receptor (beta chain) was identified in a study of blood T cells in healthy people across ages. Overall study: About one barcoded beta molecule per two T cells came from capture by template switching. Study observations and caveats: Diversity was estimated from one million T cells, and these estimates were considered underestimates. In long-lived donors, naive CD4+ cell counts and diversity exceeded those of aged donors.

CDR1 and CDR2 from the germline V gene are MGHDK and SYGVNS. V lost 2 bases to trimming and J lost 6 bases, with 5 bases between them. This CDR3 is 12 amino acids long. Alongside a J-beta primer mix, a sample-barcoded 5' primer served in a second PCR lasting about 7 to 12 cycles. TCRdb re-derived calls from the 5' RACE reads in MiXCR, one entry per CDR3 protein. This table holds about a million distinct CDR3 sequences, approximately 49% found once. In its sample, this clonotype was seen a few times. Its antigen is as yet unknown. The sequence was collected from a man aged 30 to 45 in good health. V usage is TRBV25-1 and J usage is TRBJ2-1; D is unclear. The source material was blood. CDR3 nucleotides: TGTGCCAGCAGTGAACTAATCAATGAGCAGTTCTTC. It yields the protein CASSELINEQFF.